Presented here are 21 T cell receptor beta chains from one specimen sequenced in a study of blood T cell repertoires in COVID-19. Sequencing was performed with immunoSEQ multiplex PCR; in TCRdb, only in-frame clones are kept and a portion is missing. The sample records approximately 400,000 clones, about 88% being singletons. Source material: PBMCs or T cells enriched from blood (not recorded which). Receptors originate from a woman aged 18-29 years who had recovered from COVID-19.

V and J are TRBV11-2 and TRBJ1-1; D call uncertain. Trimming removed 5 bases from V and 7 bases from J, with 17 bases in between. The CDR3 covers 14 residues. Germline V gene data show CDR1 as SGHAT and CDR2 as FQNNGV. The CDR3 reads CASSLSRAGYEAFF. The CDR3 nucleotides are TGTGCCAGCAGCCTAAGTCGGGCGGGGTATGAAGCTTTCTTT.

The chain employs TRBV10-3 and TRBJ1-6, with 9 bases that match TRBD1. V lost 3 bases, J lost 0 bases, and 15 bases stayed unmatched. The CDR3 extends over 21 amino acids. Germline lookup yields CDR1 ENHRY and CDR2 SYGVKD. CDR3: CAISEYRGPQPTSSYNSPLHF. The CDR3 DNA reads as TGTGCCATCAGTGAATACAGGGGGCCTCAACCTACCAGCTCCTATAATTCACCCCTCCACTTT.

The sample holds one count of this clone. The genes are TRBV28 and TRBJ1-4, with D unresolved. CDR3 length equals 17 residues. V lost 5 bases to trimming and J lost 1 base, with 17 bases between them. The V gene's germline CDR1 is MDHEN and CDR2 SYDVKM. CDR3 sequence reads: CASSNPYVGRTNEKLFF. DNA for the CDR3: TGTGCCAGCAGTAACCCATACGTGGGCCGAACTAATGAAAAACTGTTTTTT.

The chain uses TRBV2 and TRBJ1-1; a weak D match, TRBD1 (5 bases). CDR1 and CDR2 from the germline V gene are SNHLY and FYNNEI. Deletions cut 3 bases from V and 4 bases from J, with 12 bases between. The CDR3 runs to 14 residues. CDR3 sequence: CASSDGQGGTEAFF. The CDR3 DNA reads as TGTGCCAGCAGTGATGGGCAGGGTGGCACTGAAGCTTTCTTT.

The sample holds one count of this clone. The J gene is TRBJ2-7, the V gene TRBV6-1; TRBD1 might be the D (5 bases). The CDR3 is 14 amino acids. Germline V gene data show CDR1 as MNHNS and CDR2 as SASEGT. V dropped 2 bases and J dropped 3 bases, with 11 bases sitting between them. DNA for the CDR3: TGTGCCAGCAGTGAACTCAGGGAACACTACGAGCAGTACTTC. This codes for CASSELREHYEQYF.

The CDR3 protein is CASSLRQGVDGYTF. The CDR3 DNA follows: TGTGCCAGCAGTTTGCGCCAGGGGGTCGATGGCTACACCTTC. The chain recombines TRBV27 with TRBJ1-2; 7 bases agree with TRBD1. From germline, CDR1 is MNHEY and CDR2 SMNVEV (reference sequence). J was trimmed by 6 bases and V by 3 bases; bases with no gene match: 7. CDR3 length equals 14 residues.

The chain uses TRBV30 and TRBJ1-1; no clear D. Germline loops: CDR1 GTSNPN, CDR2 SVGIG (reference sequence). The ends were cut back, 5 bases at V and 2 bases at J, with 15 bases in the middle. This CDR3 is built from 14 residues. CDR3: CAWSPHQANTEAFF. CDR3 in DNA: TGTGCCTGGTCGCCCCACCAGGCAAACACTGAAGCTTTCTTT.

The J gene is TRBJ2-2, the V gene TRBV24-1; the D gene is possibly TRBD1 (5 bases). The CDR3 runs 14 residues. Germline lookup yields CDR1 KGHDR and CDR2 SFDVKD. V was trimmed by 6 bases and J by 7 bases, leaving 14 bases between them. CDR3 sequence: CATSRAGSSGELFF. The CDR3 nucleotides read TGTGCCACCAGTCGGGCAGGGTCTAGCGGGGAGCTGTTTTTT.

This chain links TRBV2 with TRBJ1-2, with D possibly matching TRBD1 (6 bases). In germline, CDR1 is SNHLY, CDR2 FYNNEI. Trimming cost V 8 bases and J 8 bases, with 15 bases left between them. There are 12 residues in the CDR3. The CDR3 DNA reads as TGTGCCAGCGCCTGGGACACCGAAGGCTACACCTTC. Protein sequence: CASAWDTEGYTF.

V and J are TRBV27 and TRBJ1-5, with a weak D call TRBD1 (5 bases). CDR3 length equals 14 residues. V was shortened by 8 bases and J by 5 bases, with 16 bases between the two germline ends. Per germline, CDR1 MNHEY and CDR2 SMNVEV (reference sequence). CDR3 in amino acids: CASGSRDFDQPQHF. CDR3 sequence (DNA): TGTGCCAGCGGCTCCCGGGACTTCGATCAGCCCCAGCATTTT.

The chain links TRBV5-5 to TRBJ1-3; the match to TRBD1 covers 7 bases. The germline V gene has CDR1 SGHKS and CDR2 YYEKEE (reference sequence). This CDR3 region has 15 residues. With V trimmed by 2 bases and J by 3 bases, 5 bases remained unmatched. CDR3: CASSFTGDIGNTIYF. DNA for the CDR3: TGTGCCAGCAGCTTCACAGGGGATATTGGAAACACCATATATTTT.

The rearrangement links TRBV6-1 to TRBJ1-6, with D hard to call. In germline, CDR1 is MNHNS, CDR2 SASEGT. V was pared by 2 bases and J by 4 bases, with 15 bases between. The CDR3 is 17 residues long. The DNA of the CDR3 is TGTGCCAGCAGTGAACCGGAGCCCTACGGGTATAATTCACCCCTCCACTTT. Its protein is CASSEPEPYGYNSPLHF.

CDR3 sequence: CASRDRDFTGELFF. CDR3 sequence (DNA): TGTGCCAGCCGGGACAGGGATTTCACCGGGGAGCTGTTTTTT. The chain employs TRBV19 and TRBJ2-2, with 9 bases matching TRBD1. The ends lost 9 bases at V and 4 bases at J; junction bases unmatched: 6. Germline V gene sequence: CDR1 LNHDA, CDR2 SQIVND (reference sequence). This CDR3 has 14 residues.

The chain has TRBV20-1 and TRBJ1-1; D ambiguous. CDR1 DFQATT and CDR2 SNEGSKA come from the germline V gene (reference sequence). V was cut by 3 bases and J by 4 bases, with 6 bases left in between. The CDR3 covers 11 residues. CDR3 sequence: CSAREGTEAFF. CDR3 nucleotide sequence: TGCAGTGCTAGGGAGGGCACTGAAGCTTTCTTT.

The gene calls are TRBV6-5 and TRBJ2-1; 13 bases are a match to TRBD2. The CDR3 runs 16 residues. Germline V CDR1 and CDR2: MNHEY, SVGAGI. The ends lost 2 bases at V and 8 bases at J; junction bases unmatched: 6. The CDR3 spells CASSYPRTSGGHEQFF. CDR3 nucleotide sequence: TGTGCCAGCAGTTACCCAAGGACTAGCGGGGGACATGAGCAGTTCTTC.

The chain uses TRBV12-3 or TRBV12-4 and TRBJ1-1; possible D gene TRBD1, 6 bases. CDR3 length: 13 residues. The V end was cut by 4 bases, the J end by 5 bases, with 11 bases between. CDR3 nucleotide sequence: TGTGCCAGCAGTTCACAGGGTGAGACTGAAGCTTTCTTT. This codes for CASSSQGETEAFF.

This clone has just one count. The chain employs TRBV3-1 (or the pseudogene TRBV3-2) and TRBJ2-7, with D perhaps TRBD1 (6 bases). The CDR3 consists of 13 residues. CDR1 is LGHDT and CDR2 is YNNKEL in the germline V gene (reference sequence). The germline V and J ends were trimmed by 4 bases and 6 bases, with 13 bases remaining between them. CDR3 in amino acids: CASSPVLGGEQYF. The CDR3 nucleotides are TGTGCCAGCAGCCCCGTGTTAGGGGGCGAGCAGTACTTC.

This clone appeared a few times. J is TRBJ2-1 and V is TRBV11-3, with TRBD1 matching 9 bases. The trim removed 5 bases at V and 6 bases at J, leaving 8 bases unmatched. CDR1 and CDR2 (germline): SGHNT, YENEEA. The CDR3 loop spans 15 amino acids. The CDR3 protein is CASSPGTGLVNEQFF. The CDR3 DNA sequence: TGTGCCAGCAGCCCGGGGACAGGGTTGGTCAATGAGCAGTTCTTC.

This clone was seen a single time. Other DNA variants within this sample encode the same CDR3. This rearrangement joins TRBV19 to TRBJ2-5; D possibly corresponds to TRBD2 (7 bases). V was trimmed by 1 base and J by 4 bases, leaving 10 bases between them. The length of the CDR3 is 14 residues. Germline V gene lookup returns CDR1 LNHDA and CDR2 SQIVND (reference sequence). The DNA for the CDR3 is TGTGCCAGTAGTATAGTAGGGGGGGGAGAGACCCAGTACTTC. Its protein product is CASSIVGGGETQYF.

The V call is TRBV28, the J call TRBJ1-5, with 9 bases fitting TRBD1. This CDR3 is built from 18 residues. Trimming removed 5 bases from V and 5 bases from J; junction bases left unmatched: 16. Germline assignment: CDR1 MDHEN and CDR2 SYDVKM. DNA of the CDR3: TGTGCCAGCAGTGAACTTCGGGGGACCGGGACAGGGTATCAGCCCCAGCATTTT. It yields the protein CASSELRGTGTGYQPQHF.

V and J are TRBV7-3 and TRBJ2-3; maybe TRBD2 (6 bases). The CDR3 has 15 residues. Trimming shortened V by 8 bases and J by 1 base, and 16 bases separated the two germline ends. CDR1 and CDR2 from the germline V gene are SGHTA and FQGTGA. CDR3 sequence (DNA): TGTGCCAGCCGATTAGGGGCTAGCGGCACAGATACGCAGTATTTT. Its translation is CASRLGASGTDTQYF.